This TCR beta chain was documented in a study of OX40 agonist ivuxolimab in advanced cancers. Regarding the study in general: The costimulatory receptor OX40 (CD134) was targeted by ivuxolimab, a fully human IgG2 agonistic monoclonal antibody. Partial responses occurred in three dose-escalation patients, of whom one had hepatocellular carcinoma and two had cutaneous melanoma. The dose-escalation cohort was around 83% male with a mean age of about 60 years, ranging from roughly 20 to 80. The point of sequencing TCRbeta in the periphery was to test whether ivuxolimab changed TCR sequence diversity and drove clonal T-cell expansion. Of the roughly 51 dose-escalation patients, hepatocellular carcinoma was present in 19, melanoma in roughly 15, renal cell carcinoma in 9 and head and neck cancer in 9. The paper describes the monotherapy dose-escalation part (N = 52 patients) of the phase I trial of ivuxolimab. Prior anti-PD-1, anti-PD-L1 or anti-CTLA-4 therapy was permitted, and checkpoint inhibitors had been received by around 40% of dose-escalation patients. Intravenous ivuxolimab was administered to patients every 2 weeks at six dose levels: 0.01, 0.1, 0.3, 1.5, 3 and 10 mg/kg.

CDR1 LNHNV and CDR2 YYDKDF are derived from the germline V gene (reference sequence). The CDR3 measures 15 amino acids from cysteine to phenylalanine. The CDR3 DNA has 45 bases and is translated from base 1. Trimming removed 3 bases from V and 0 bases from J, leaving 12 bases between the germline ends. The trial excluded patients who had a history of autoimmune disease or were on systemic immunosuppression. In every dose cohort, peripheral blood was drawn for TCR sequencing at baseline, cycle 4 day 1, and cycle 7 day 1. The samples were taken from a phase I, first-in-human, multicenter, open-label dose-escalation trial of ivuxolimab. Adults with locally advanced or metastatic head and neck squamous cell, hepatocellular, melanoma or renal cell carcinoma were enrolled in the trial. Before TCR sequencing, CD4+ T cells and CD8+ T cells from peripheral blood were sorted into separate populations. To sequence the TCRbeta CDR3 region, genomic DNA was isolated from the sorted cells. The immunoSEQ Assay was used for sequencing of TCRbeta CDR3 regions. Not all clones reach the TCRdb copy of this immuneACCESS table, which keeps in-frame sequences only. Checked studies attribute under half of the gap to unresolved V genes and leave the rest unexplained. The sample yields tens of thousands of clones; more than 75% were counted once. In total, the top ten clones hold 25% of the sample.

What the work shows at the level of the full study, not this receptor alone: After ivuxolimab, more expanded clones were found on average in CD8+ T cells than in CD4+ T cells. At doses from 0.1 to 3.0 mg/kg, clonal expansion was seen in both CD4+ and CD8+ blood T cells between baseline and week 6. In the 0.1-3.0 mg/kg groups, partial responders had among the lowest normalized peripheral clonal expansion, particularly in CD8+ T cells. The antigen specificity of the clonally expanded peripheral T cells was not determined. Low levels of normalized T-cell clonal expansion were also shown by some nonresponding patients.

Concerning this clone itself: Its antigen specificity is not known. There are no base qualities to consult, and no much larger clone falls within one base.

The TCR comes from an adult with an advanced solid tumor such as melanoma, head and neck, liver or kidney cancer. The chain couples TRBV15 to TRBJ2-7, with TRBD1 tentatively as D gene (6 bases match). The sequencing here drew on CD4+ or CD8+ T cells sorted from blood, taken in a trial of the OX40 agonist ivuxolimab. CDR3 sequence: CATSSLTGFSYEQYF. The DNA sequence is TGTGCCACCAGCAGCTTAACAGGGTTCTCCTACGAGCAGTACTTC.